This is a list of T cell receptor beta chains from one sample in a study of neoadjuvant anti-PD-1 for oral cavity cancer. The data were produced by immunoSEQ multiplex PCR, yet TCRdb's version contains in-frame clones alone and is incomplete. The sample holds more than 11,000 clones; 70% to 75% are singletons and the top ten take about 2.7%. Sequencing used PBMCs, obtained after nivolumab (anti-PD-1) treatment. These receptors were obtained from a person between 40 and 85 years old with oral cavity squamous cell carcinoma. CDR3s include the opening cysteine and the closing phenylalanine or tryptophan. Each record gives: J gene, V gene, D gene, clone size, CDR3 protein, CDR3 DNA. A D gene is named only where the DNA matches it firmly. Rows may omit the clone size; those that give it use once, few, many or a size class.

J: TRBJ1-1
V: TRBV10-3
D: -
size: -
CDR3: CAISVQNMNTEAFF
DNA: TGTGCCATCAGTGTACAGAACATGAACACTGAAGCTTTCTTT

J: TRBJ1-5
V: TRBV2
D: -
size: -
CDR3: CASSDGGGNQPQHF
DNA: TGTGCCAGCAGTGACGGGGGCGGGAATCAGCCCCAGCATTTT

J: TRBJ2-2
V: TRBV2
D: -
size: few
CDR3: CASSPGVQYTGELFF
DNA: TGTGCCAGCAGCCCAGGGGTACAATACACCGGGGAGCTGTTTTTT

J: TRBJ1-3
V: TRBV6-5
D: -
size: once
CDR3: CASSYSIRRSHLYF
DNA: TGTGCCAGCAGTTACTCGATCCGCAGAAGTCACCTATATTTT

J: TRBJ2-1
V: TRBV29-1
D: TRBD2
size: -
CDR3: CSGSTAPGLAGGEQFF
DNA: TGCAGCGGGTCCACAGCACCGGGACTAGCGGGAGGAGAGCAGTTCTTC

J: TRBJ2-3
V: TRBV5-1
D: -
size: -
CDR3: CASSLARKNGPATDTQYF
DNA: TGCGCCAGCAGCTTGGCCAGGAAAAATGGCCCCGCCACAGATACGCAGTATTTT

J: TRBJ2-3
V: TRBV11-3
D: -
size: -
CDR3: CASSLLVGGGSDTQYF
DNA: TGTGCCAGCAGCTTATTGGTGGGGGGTGGGTCAGATACGCAGTATTTT

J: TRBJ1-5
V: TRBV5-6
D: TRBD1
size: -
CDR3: CASSSGTGRYQPQHF
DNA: TGTGCCAGCAGCTCGGGGACAGGGCGATATCAGCCCCAGCATTTT

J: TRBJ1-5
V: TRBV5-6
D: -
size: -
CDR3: CASSLTNSNQPQHF
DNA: TGTGCCAGCAGCTTGACCAATAGCAATCAGCCCCAGCATTTT

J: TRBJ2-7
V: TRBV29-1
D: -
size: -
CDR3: CSVEDPWNYEQYF
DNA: TGCAGCGTTGAAGATCCCTGGAACTACGAGCAGTACTTC

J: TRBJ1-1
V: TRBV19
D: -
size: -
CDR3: CASSAGRTVLNTEAFF
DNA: TGTGCCAGTAGTGCAGGAAGGACGGTATTAAACACTGAAGCTTTCTTT

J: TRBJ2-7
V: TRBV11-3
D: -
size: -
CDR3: CASSARGGEQYF
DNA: TGTGCCAGCAGCGCTAGGGGGGGCGAGCAGTACTTC

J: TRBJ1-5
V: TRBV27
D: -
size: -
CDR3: CASSLGRNQPQHF
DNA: TGTGCCAGCAGTCTCGGACGCAATCAGCCCCAGCATTTT

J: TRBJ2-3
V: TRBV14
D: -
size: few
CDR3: CASSQEGPRTVTDTQYF
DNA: TGTGCCAGCAGCCAAGAAGGGCCCCGGACAGTCACAGATACGCAGTATTTT

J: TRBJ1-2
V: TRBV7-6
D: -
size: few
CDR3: CASSLASAGVEGYTF
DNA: TGTGCCAGCAGCTTAGCGTCGGCAGGGGTGGAAGGCTACACCTTC

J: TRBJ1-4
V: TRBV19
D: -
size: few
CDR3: CASKMREEKLFF
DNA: TGTGCCAGTAAAATGAGGGAGGAAAAACTGTTTTTT

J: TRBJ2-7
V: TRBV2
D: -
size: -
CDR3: CASSEEGYSYEQYF
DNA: TGTGCCAGCAGTGAGGAGGGCTACTCCTACGAGCAGTACTTC

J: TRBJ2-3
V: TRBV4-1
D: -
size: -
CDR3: CASSQDGRGADTQYF
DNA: TGCGCCAGCAGCCAAGATGGCCGTGGGGCAGATACGCAGTATTTT

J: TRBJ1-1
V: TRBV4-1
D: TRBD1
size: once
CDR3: CASSRGDRMNTEAFF
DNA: TGCGCCAGCAGCCGGGGGGACAGGATGAACACTGAAGCTTTCTTT

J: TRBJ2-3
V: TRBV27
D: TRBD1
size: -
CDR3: CASSFADRGDTQYF
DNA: TGTGCCAGCAGTTTCGCCGACAGGGGGGATACGCAGTATTTT

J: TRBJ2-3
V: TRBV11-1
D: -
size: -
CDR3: CASSLRGGSTQYF
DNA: TGTGCCAGCAGCTTGAGGGGCGGTTCGACGCAGTATTTT

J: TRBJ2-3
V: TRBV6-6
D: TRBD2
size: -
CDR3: CASKTGTSRVADTQYF
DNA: TGTGCCAGCAAAACCGGGACTAGTCGGGTGGCAGATACGCAGTATTTT

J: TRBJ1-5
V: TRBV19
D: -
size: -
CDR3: CASSASRDSNQPQHF
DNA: TGTGCCAGTTCCGCCTCAAGGGATAGCAATCAGCCCCAGCATTTT

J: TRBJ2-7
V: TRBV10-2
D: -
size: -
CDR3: CALKRGAESYEQYF
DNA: TGCGCCTTAAAACGGGGGGCGGAGTCCTACGAGCAGTACTTC

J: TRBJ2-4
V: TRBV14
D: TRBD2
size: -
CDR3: CASSQDSGGGINIQYF
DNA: TGTGCCAGCAGCCAAGATAGCGGGGGAGGGATTAACATTCAGTACTTC

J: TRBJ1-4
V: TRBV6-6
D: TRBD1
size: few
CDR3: CASSYFGTGGNEKLFF
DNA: TGTGCCAGCAGTTACTTTGGGACAGGAGGGAATGAAAAACTGTTTTTT

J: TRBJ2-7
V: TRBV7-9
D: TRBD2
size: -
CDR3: CASSLNGGDYEQYF
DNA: TGTGCCAGCAGCTTAAATGGGGGGGACTACGAGCAGTACTTC

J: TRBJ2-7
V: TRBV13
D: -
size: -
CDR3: CASFSGGDPSYEQYF
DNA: TGTGCCAGCTTCTCGGGGGGCGACCCCTCCTACGAGCAGTACTTC

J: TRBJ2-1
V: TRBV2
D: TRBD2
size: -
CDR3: CASSGTTRSGATYNEQFF
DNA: TGTGCCAGCAGTGGAACCACCCGAAGCGGGGCCACCTACAATGAGCAGTTCTTC

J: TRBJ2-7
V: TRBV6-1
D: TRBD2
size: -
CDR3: CASSVRVSGSTHEQYF
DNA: TGTGCCAGCAGTGTCAGGGTTAGCGGGAGTACCCACGAGCAGTACTTC

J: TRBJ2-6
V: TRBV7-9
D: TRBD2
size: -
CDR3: CASTGTSGRAPGANVLTF
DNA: TGTGCCAGCACTGGGACTAGCGGGAGGGCGCCTGGGGCCAACGTCCTGACTTTC

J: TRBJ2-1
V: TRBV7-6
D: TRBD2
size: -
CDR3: CASSSGGEQFF
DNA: TGTGCCAGCAGCTCGGGGGGTGAGCAGTTCTTC

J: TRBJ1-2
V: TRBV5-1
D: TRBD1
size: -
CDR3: CASSLGTGFGYTF
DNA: TGCGCCAGCAGCTTGGGGACAGGCTTTGGCTACACCTTC

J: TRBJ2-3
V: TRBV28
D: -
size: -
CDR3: CASSDPGRTTDTQYF
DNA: TGTGCCAGCAGCGACCCAGGACGCACCACAGATACGCAGTATTTT

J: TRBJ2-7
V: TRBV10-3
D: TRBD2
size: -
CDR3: CAISPGLAAYEQYF
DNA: TGTGCCATCAGTCCGGGACTAGCGGCCTACGAGCAGTACTTC